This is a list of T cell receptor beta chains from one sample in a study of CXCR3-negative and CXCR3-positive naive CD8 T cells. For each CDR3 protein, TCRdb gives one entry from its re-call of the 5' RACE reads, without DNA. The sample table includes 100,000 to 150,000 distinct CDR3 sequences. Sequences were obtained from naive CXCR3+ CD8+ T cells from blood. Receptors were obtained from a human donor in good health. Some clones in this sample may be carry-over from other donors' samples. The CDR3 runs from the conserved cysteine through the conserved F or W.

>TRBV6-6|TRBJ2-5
CASSYATGGKETQYF
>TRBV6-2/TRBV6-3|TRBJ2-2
CASSPRGETGELFF
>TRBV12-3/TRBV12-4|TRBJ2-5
CASSLGLAGAVRQETQYF
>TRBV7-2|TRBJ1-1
CASSSVGYTEAFF
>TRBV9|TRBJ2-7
CASSSAERRYEQYF
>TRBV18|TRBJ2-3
CASSPPAGLAGVSDTQYF
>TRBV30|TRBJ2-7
CAWSVLGRGEQYF
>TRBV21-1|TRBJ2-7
CASSIRTSGSGCEQYF
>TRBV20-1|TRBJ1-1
CSAREVRDTEAFF
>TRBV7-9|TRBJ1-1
CASSLARGGTEAFF
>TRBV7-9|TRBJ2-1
CASSFIGTYNEQFF
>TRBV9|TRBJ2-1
CASSVEQGVYNEQFF
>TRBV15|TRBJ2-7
CATRGTGGSYEQYF
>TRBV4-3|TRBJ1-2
CASSQPEDLGQGGYTF
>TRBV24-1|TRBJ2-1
CATSGIPTSGSYNEQFF
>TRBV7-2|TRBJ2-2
CASSLGYAGLAGELFF
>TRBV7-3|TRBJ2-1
CASSPNPDSYEQFF
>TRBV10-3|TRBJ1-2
CAISDTGQGTAVDGYTF
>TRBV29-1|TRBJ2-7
CSVAGPASREQYF
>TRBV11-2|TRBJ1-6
CASSTGGLRNSPLHF
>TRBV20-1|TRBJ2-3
CSARDTRTDTQYF
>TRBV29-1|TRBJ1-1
CSVPGNTEAFF
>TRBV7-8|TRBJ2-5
CVSSPLGAGGQETQYF
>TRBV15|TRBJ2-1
CATSVDRGQNEQFF
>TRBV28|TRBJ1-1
CASSLDAGAMNTEAFF
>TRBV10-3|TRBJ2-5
CAISDIQDQETQYF
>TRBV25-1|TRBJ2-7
CASSDGGRTYEQYF
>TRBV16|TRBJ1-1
CASSQSVYTEAFF
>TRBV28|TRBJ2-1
CASSKNRGSYNEQFF
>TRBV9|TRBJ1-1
CASSATTKGRQEAFF
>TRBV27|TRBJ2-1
CASSLISPNEQFF
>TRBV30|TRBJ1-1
CAWSVGYGENTEAFF
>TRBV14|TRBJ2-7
CASSQGGSSYEQYF
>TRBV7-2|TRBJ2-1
CASSLRLGVYNEQFF
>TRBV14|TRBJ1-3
CASGSQRRKYSGNTIYF
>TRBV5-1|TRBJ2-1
CASSEQGHNEQFF
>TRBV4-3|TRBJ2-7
CASSQDFRTGGNEQYF
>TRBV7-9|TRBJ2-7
CASSLYGTGGHEQYF
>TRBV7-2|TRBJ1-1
CASSSTLGSGTEAFF
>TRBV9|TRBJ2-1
CASSAGAWGNEQFF
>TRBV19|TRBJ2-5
CARGGCETQYF
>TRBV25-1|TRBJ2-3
CASSEYNRGLDTQYF
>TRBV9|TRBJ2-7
CASSVVGSRRDPSYEQYF
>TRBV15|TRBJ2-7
CATSREAGTVNYEQYF
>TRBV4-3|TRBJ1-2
CASSRDRGRSGYTF
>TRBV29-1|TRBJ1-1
CSLVLNTEAFF
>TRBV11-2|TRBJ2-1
CASSLTREKQFF
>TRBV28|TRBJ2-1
CASSFRSSYNEQFF
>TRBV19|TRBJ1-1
CASSIGGNTEAFF
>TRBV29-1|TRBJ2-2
CSVAAANTGELFF
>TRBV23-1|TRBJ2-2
CASSPADRTGGSSNTGELFF
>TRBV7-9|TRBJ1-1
CASTTTVNTEAFF